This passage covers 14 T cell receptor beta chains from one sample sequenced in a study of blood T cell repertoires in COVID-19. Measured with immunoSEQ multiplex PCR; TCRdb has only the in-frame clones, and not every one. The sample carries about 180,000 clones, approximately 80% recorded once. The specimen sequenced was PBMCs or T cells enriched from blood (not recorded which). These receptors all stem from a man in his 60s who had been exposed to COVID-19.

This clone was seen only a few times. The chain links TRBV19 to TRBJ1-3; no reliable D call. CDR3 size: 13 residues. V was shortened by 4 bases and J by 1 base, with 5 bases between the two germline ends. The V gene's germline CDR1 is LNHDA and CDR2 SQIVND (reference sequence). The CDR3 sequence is CASSTVSGNTIYF. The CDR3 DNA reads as TGTGCCAGTAGTACAGTTTCTGGAAACACCATATATTTT.

The CDR3 sequence: CASSQTSGRGGEQFF. Here the CDR3 DNA reads TGTGCCAGCAGCCAGACTAGCGGGAGGGGCGGGGAGCAGTTCTTC. The rearrangement uses TRBV6-2 or TRBV6-3 and TRBJ2-1; TRBD2 matches 14 bases. CDR3 length: 15 amino acids. Unmatched junction bases numbered 8, after V lost 6 bases and J lost 10 bases. The germline CDR1 and CDR2 sequences are MNHEY and SVGEGT.

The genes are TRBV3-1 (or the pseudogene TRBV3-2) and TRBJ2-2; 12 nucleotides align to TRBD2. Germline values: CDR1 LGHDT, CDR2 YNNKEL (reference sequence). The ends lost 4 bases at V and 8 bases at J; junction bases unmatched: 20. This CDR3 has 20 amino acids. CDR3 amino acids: CASSRRTGASTSGRLGELFF. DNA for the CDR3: TGTGCCAGCAGCCGAAGGACAGGGGCAAGTACTAGCGGGAGGTTGGGGGAGCTGTTTTTT.

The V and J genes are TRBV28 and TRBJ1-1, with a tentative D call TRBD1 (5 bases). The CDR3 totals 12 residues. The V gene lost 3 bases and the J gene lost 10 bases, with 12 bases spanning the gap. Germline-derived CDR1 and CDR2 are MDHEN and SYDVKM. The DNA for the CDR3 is TGTGCCAGCAGTTTGGGACTCGTGGGAGCTTTCTTT. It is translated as CASSLGLVGAFF. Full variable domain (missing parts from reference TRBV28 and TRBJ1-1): DVKVTQSSRYLVKRTGEKVFLECVQDMDHENMFWYRQDPGLGLRLIYFSYDVKMKEKGDIPEGYSVSREKKERFSLILESASTNQTSMYLCASSLGLVGAFFGQGTRLTVV.

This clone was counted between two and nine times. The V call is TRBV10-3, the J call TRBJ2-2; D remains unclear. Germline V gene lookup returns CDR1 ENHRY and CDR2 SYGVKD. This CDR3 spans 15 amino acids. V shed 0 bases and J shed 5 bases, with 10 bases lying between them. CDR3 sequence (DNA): TGTGCCATCAGTGAGTCGAGGATGGAGACCGGGGAGCTGTTTTTT. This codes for CAISESRMETGELFF.

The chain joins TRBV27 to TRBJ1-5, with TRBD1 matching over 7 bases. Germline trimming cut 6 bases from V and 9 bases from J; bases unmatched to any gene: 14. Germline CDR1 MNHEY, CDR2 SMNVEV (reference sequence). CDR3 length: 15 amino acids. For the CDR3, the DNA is TGTGCCAGCAGCCAGGACAGGCTTGGCCCAGGGCCCCAGCATTTT. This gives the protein CASSQDRLGPGPQHF.

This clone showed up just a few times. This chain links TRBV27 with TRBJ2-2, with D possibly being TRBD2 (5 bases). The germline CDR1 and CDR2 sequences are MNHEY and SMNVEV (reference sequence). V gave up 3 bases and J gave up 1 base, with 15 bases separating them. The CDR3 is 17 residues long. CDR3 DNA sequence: TGTGCCAGCAGTTTTGTTCAGGACTTCCGGAACACCGGGGAGCTGTTTTTT. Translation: CASSFVQDFRNTGELFF.

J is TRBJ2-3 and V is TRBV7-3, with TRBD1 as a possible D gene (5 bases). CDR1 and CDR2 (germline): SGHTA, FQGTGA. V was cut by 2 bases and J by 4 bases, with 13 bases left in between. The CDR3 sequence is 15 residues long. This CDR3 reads CASSLFTGPSDTQYF. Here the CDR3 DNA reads TGTGCCAGCAGCTTATTCACAGGTCCGTCAGATACGCAGTATTTT.

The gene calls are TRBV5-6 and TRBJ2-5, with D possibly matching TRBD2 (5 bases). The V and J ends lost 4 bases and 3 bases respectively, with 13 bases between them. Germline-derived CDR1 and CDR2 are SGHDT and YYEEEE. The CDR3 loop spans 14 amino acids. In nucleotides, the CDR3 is TGTGCCAGCAGCCGCACTAGGATCAAAGAGACCCAGTACTTC. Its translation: CASSRTRIKETQYF. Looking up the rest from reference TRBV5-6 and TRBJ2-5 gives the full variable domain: DAGVTQSPTHLIKTRGQQVTLRCSPKSGHDTVSWYQQALGQGPQFIFQYYEEEERQRGNFPDRFSGHQFPNYSSELNVNALLLGDSALYLCASSRTRIKETQYFGPGTRLLVL.

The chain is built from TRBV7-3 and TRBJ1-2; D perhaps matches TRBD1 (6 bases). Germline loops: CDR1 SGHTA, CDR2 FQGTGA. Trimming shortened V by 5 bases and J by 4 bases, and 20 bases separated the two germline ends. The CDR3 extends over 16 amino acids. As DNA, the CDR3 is TGTGCCAGCAGCCCATACATGGGGCAGGGGATCTATGGCTACACCTTC. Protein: CASSPYMGQGIYGYTF.

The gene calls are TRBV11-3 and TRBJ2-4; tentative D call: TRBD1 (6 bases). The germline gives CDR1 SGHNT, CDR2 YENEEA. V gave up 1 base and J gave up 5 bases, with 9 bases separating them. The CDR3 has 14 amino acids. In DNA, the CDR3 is TGTGCCAGCAGCTTAGGGGGGCTGGAAAACATTCAGTACTTC. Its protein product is CASSLGGLENIQYF.

The chain's CDR3 is CASSLVPQETQYF. CDR3 DNA: TGTGCCAGCAGCTTAGTTCCGCAAGAGACCCAGTACTTC. The chain combines TRBV7-3 with TRBJ2-5; D ambiguous. Germline V gene data show CDR1 as SGHTA and CDR2 as FQGTGA. This CDR3 contains 13 residues. V lost 2 bases and J lost 2, with 6 bases in between.

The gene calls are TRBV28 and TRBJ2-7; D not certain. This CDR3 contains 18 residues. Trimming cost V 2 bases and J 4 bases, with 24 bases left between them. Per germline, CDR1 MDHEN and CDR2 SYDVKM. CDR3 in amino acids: CASSLMAVMRWSGYEQYF. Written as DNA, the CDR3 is TGTGCCAGCAGTTTAATGGCAGTAATGCGTTGGTCGGGTTACGAGCAGTACTTC. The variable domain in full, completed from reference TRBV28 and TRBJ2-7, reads DVKVTQSSRYLVKRTGEKVFLECVQDMDHENMFWYRQDPGLGLRLIYFSYDVKMKEKGDIPEGYSVSREKKERFSLILESASTNQTSMYLCASSLMAVMRWSGYEQYFGPGTRLTVT.

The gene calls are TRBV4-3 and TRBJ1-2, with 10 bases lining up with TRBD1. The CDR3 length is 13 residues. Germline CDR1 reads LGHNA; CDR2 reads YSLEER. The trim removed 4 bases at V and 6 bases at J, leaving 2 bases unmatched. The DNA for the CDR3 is TGCGCCAGCAGCCCGGGGACAGGGGATGGCTACACCTTC. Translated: CASSPGTGDGYTF.